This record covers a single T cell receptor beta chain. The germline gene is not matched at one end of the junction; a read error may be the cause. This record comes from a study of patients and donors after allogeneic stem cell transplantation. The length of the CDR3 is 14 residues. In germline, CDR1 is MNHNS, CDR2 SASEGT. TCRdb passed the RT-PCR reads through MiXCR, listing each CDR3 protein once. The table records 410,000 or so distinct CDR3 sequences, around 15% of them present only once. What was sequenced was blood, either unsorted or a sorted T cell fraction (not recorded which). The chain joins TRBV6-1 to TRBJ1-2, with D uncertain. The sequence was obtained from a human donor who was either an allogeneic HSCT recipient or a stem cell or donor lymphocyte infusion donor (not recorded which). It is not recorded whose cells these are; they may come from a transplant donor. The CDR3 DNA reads TGTGCCAGCAGTGAGGAACTAGGGTATGGGGAGCCCCACTTC. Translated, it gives CASSEELGYGEPHF.